These 2 T cell receptor beta chains were sequenced from one sample in a study of T cell repertoires in cytomegalovirus infection. TCRdb re-called the reads with MiXCR, one entry per CDR3 protein. The sample shows about 530,000 distinct CDR3 sequences, 26% of them seen only once. The sequencing input was PBMCs. These receptors were collected from a human donor in good health (CMV status not recorded). Some clones in this sample may be carry-over from other donors' samples.

This clonotype appeared many times. The chain employs TRBV19 and TRBJ2-2, with TRBD1 matching 9 bases. V shed 8 bases and J 6 bases; nucleotides not matched to a gene: 7. The CDR3 is 14 amino acids. The V gene's germline CDR1 is LNHDA and CDR2 SQIVND (reference sequence). CDR3 DNA sequence: TGTGCCAGTTTCCGAACAGGGGGCTCCGGGGAGCTGTTTTTT. Encoded protein: CASFRTGGSGELFF.

The chain has TRBV5-5 and TRBJ2-1; D gene uncertain. V was shortened by 1 base and J by 6 bases, with 5 bases between the two germline ends. The germline V gene has CDR1 SGHKS and CDR2 YYEKEE (reference sequence). This CDR3 is built from 12 residues. Here the CDR3 reads CASSLFSNEQFF. DNA for the CDR3: TGTGCCAGCAGCTTGTTTAGCAATGAGCAGTTCTTC.